The T cell receptor beta chain under discussion was sequenced for a study of vaccination and CD4 T cells after COVID-19. Study summary: Two doses of either BNT162b2 or mRNA-1273 vaccine went to participants. General study results and limits: Recorded median SARS-CoV-2-reactive clonotype numbers increased from about 20 to 38 without reaching significance.

Remarks on this clonotype: Antigen: not known.

An Oncomine TCR Beta short-read assay was used to sequence the DNA from cultured CD4+ T cells. TCRdb used MiXCR to reprocess the PCR reads, holding one entry per CDR3 protein. The sample contains some 15,000 distinct CDR3 sequences, approximately 45% of which appear only once. The CDR3 consists of 18 residues. Trimming cost V 6 bases and J 0 bases, with 21 bases left between them. CDR1 and CDR2 from the germline V gene are MNHEY and SMNVEV (reference sequence). Treatment of the sample: roughly nine-day PBMC culture with coronavirus spike peptide pools or control peptides (ViraFEST assay). The receptor's source is a human donor with COVID-19. Sequenced: cultured CD4+ T cells from blood. The rearrangement joins TRBV27 to TRBJ1-5; a possible D gene is TRBD1 (5 bases). This CDR3 reads CASSHSGTYEFSNQPQHF. The CDR3 region has the DNA TGTGCCAGCAGCCATTCCGGGACGTATGAGTTTAGCAATCAGCCCCAGCATTTT.